This is a list of T cell receptor beta chains from one sample in a study of post-analysis software for immune sequencing data. TCRdb ran MiXCR on the PCR reads and lists one entry per CDR3 protein. The sample contains some 450,000 distinct CDR3 sequences, roughly 46% of which appear only once. The sample consisted of blood. These receptors all stem from a girl aged 10 to 17 with multiple sclerosis. Each CDR3 is given with its conserved first and last residue. Each record gives: D gene, clone size, V gene, J gene, CDR3 DNA, CDR3 protein. A D gene is named only where the DNA matches it firmly. The listing skips clone size in some rows; elsewhere it reads once, few, many or a size class.

d_gene: TRBD2; abundance: NA; v_gene: TRBV5-8; j_gene: TRBJ2-1; CDR3nt: TGTGCCAGCAGCTTACGGACTAGAAACAATGAGCAGTTCTTC; CDR3aa: CASSLRTRNNEQFF
d_gene: NA; abundance: few; v_gene: TRBV7-8; j_gene: TRBJ2-1; CDR3nt: TGTGCCAGCAGCCTCCGGCTAGTAAGGGGATACAATGAGCAGTTCTTC; CDR3aa: CASSLRLVRGYNEQFF
d_gene: TRBD1; abundance: NA; v_gene: TRBV27; j_gene: TRBJ2-7; CDR3nt: TGTGCCAGCACCCAGAGACAGGGGGTGTACGAGCAGTACTTC; CDR3aa: CASTQRQGVYEQYF
d_gene: NA; abundance: few; v_gene: TRBV11-2; j_gene: TRBJ2-1; CDR3nt: TGTGCCAGCAGCTTAGGTCCCCAAGCCGGCGCTACAAACAATGAGCAGTTCTTC; CDR3aa: CASSLGPQAGATNNEQFF
d_gene: NA; abundance: NA; v_gene: TRBV12-3/TRBV12-4; j_gene: TRBJ2-1; CDR3nt: TGTGCCACTAACCAGGGTACCCTCCCATGGGACAATGAGCAGTTCTTC; CDR3aa: CATNQGTLPWDNEQFF
d_gene: TRBD1; abundance: NA; v_gene: TRBV7-7; j_gene: TRBJ1-2; CDR3nt: TGTGCTAGCAGCCCTTTTGAGACAGGGGAATATGGCTACACCTTC; CDR3aa: CASSPFETGEYGYTF
d_gene: NA; abundance: NA; v_gene: TRBV28; j_gene: TRBJ1-2; CDR3nt: TGTGCCAGCAGACCGGACAGTAGCTATGGCTACACCTTC; CDR3aa: CASRPDSSYGYTF
d_gene: NA; abundance: NA; v_gene: TRBV6-2/TRBV6-3; j_gene: TRBJ1-4; CDR3nt: TGTGCCAGCAGTTACTCGAATTCGCCGGGGCGAGGTGAAAAACTGTTTTTT; CDR3aa: CASSYSNSPGRGEKLFF
d_gene: TRBD2; abundance: NA; v_gene: TRBV5-1; j_gene: TRBJ2-7; CDR3nt: TGCGCCAGCAGCACAGGACTAGCGGGAGGTGGCTACGAGCAGTACTTC; CDR3aa: CASSTGLAGGGYEQYF
d_gene: NA; abundance: NA; v_gene: TRBV28; j_gene: TRBJ2-7; CDR3nt: TGTGCCAGCAGTCCTCTGGGAGATCCCTCCTACGAGCAGTACTTC; CDR3aa: CASSPLGDPSYEQYF
d_gene: NA; abundance: NA; v_gene: TRBV7-3; j_gene: TRBJ2-1; CDR3nt: TGTGCCAGCAGCCCGGCGGCTAGCACCATCGGTGAGCAGTTCTTC; CDR3aa: CASSPAASTIGEQFF
d_gene: TRBD1; abundance: NA; v_gene: TRBV24-1; j_gene: TRBJ2-5; CDR3nt: TGTGCCACCAGTGAGTGGACAGGGGAAGAAGAGACCCAGTACTTC; CDR3aa: CATSEWTGEEETQYF
d_gene: NA; abundance: NA; v_gene: TRBV29-1; j_gene: TRBJ2-5; CDR3nt: TGCAGCGTTGATTTGTTCCAAGAGACCCAGTACTTC; CDR3aa: CSVDLFQETQYF
d_gene: NA; abundance: few; v_gene: TRBV7-9; j_gene: TRBJ1-2; CDR3nt: TGTGCCAGCAGCCCACGACAGGTTAACTATGGCTACACCTTC; CDR3aa: CASSPRQVNYGYTF
d_gene: TRBD1; abundance: NA; v_gene: TRBV29-1; j_gene: TRBJ2-3; CDR3nt: TGCAGCGTTGAAAGGACAGGGATGGGTAGAGATACGCAGTATTTT; CDR3aa: CSVERTGMGRDTQYF
d_gene: NA; abundance: NA; v_gene: TRBV18; j_gene: TRBJ1-4; CDR3nt: TGTGCCAGCTCACCAGAGGGAGCTAATGAAAAACTGTTTTTT; CDR3aa: CASSPEGANEKLFF
d_gene: NA; abundance: few; v_gene: TRBV20-1; j_gene: TRBJ2-7; CDR3nt: TGCCAAACAGGAGCTAGCGACTCCTACGAGCAGTACTTC; CDR3aa: CQTGASDSYEQYF
d_gene: NA; abundance: NA; v_gene: TRBV6-5; j_gene: TRBJ1-2; CDR3nt: TGTGCCAGCCGTAGGTCAGGATCCTATGGCTACACCTTC; CDR3aa: CASRRSGSYGYTF
d_gene: NA; abundance: NA; v_gene: TRBV7-9; j_gene: TRBJ1-4; CDR3nt: TGTGCCAGCAGCCCCGGGGCGGGGTTTGGAAAACGGTTTTTT; CDR3aa: CASSPGAGFGKRFF
d_gene: TRBD1; abundance: once; v_gene: TRBV29-1; j_gene: TRBJ1-3; CDR3nt: TGCAGCGTTGCGGCTCCGGGACAGGGGGCCAACACCATATATTTT; CDR3aa: CSVAAPGQGANTIYF
d_gene: NA; abundance: few; v_gene: TRBV24-1; j_gene: TRBJ2-1; CDR3nt: TGTGCCACCAGCCATGGTTGGGAGCAGTTCTTC; CDR3aa: CATSHGWEQFF
d_gene: NA; abundance: NA; v_gene: TRBV7-3; j_gene: TRBJ2-1; CDR3nt: TGTGCCAGCAGCTCCCCCCTAGGCGGAACTTCCTACAATGAGCAGTTCTTC; CDR3aa: CASSSPLGGTSYNEQFF
d_gene: NA; abundance: NA; v_gene: TRBV24-1; j_gene: TRBJ1-1; CDR3nt: TGTGCCACCAGTGACCCCGCAGGGACGAACACTGAAGCTTTCTTT; CDR3aa: CATSDPAGTNTEAFF
d_gene: NA; abundance: NA; v_gene: TRBV10-3; j_gene: TRBJ2-3; CDR3nt: TGTGCCATCAGTGACAGCAGCACAGATACGCAGTATTTT; CDR3aa: CAISDSSTDTQYF
d_gene: NA; abundance: NA; v_gene: TRBV3-1; j_gene: TRBJ2-1; CDR3nt: TGTGCCAGCAGCCAAATATTCCAGCAGCCCCACAATGAGCAGTTCTTC; CDR3aa: CASSQIFQQPHNEQFF
d_gene: TRBD2; abundance: NA; v_gene: TRBV7-9; j_gene: TRBJ2-2; CDR3nt: TGTGCCAGCACTCCCTTGGGACTACTTAACACCGGGGAGCTGTTTTTT; CDR3aa: CASTPLGLLNTGELFF
d_gene: NA; abundance: NA; v_gene: TRBV5-1; j_gene: TRBJ2-5; CDR3nt: TGCGCCAGCAGCCCGGGACTCCTGCGGACCCAGTACTTC; CDR3aa: CASSPGLLRTQYF
d_gene: NA; abundance: NA; v_gene: TRBV5-5; j_gene: TRBJ1-2; CDR3nt: TGTGCCAGCAGCTCCCGTTTGGGCGGGGCTATCGGAGGCTACACCTTC; CDR3aa: CASSSRLGGAIGGYTF
d_gene: NA; abundance: few; v_gene: TRBV29-1; j_gene: TRBJ2-1; CDR3nt: TGCAGCGGCGACTACAATGAGCAGTTCTTC; CDR3aa: CSGDYNEQFF
d_gene: TRBD2; abundance: few; v_gene: TRBV20-1; j_gene: TRBJ2-1; CDR3nt: TGCAGTGCTCCGCTTAGCGGGGACATCAATGAGCAGTTCTTC; CDR3aa: CSAPLSGDINEQFF
d_gene: NA; abundance: once; v_gene: TRBV6-5; j_gene: TRBJ1-2; CDR3nt: TGTGCCAGCAGTTACTCGAGGCCCGGAGGGCGCTACACCTTC; CDR3aa: CASSYSRPGGRYTF
d_gene: TRBD1; abundance: few; v_gene: TRBV9; j_gene: TRBJ1-2; CDR3nt: TGTGCCAGCAGCCCGGAAGGACAGGGAAACTATGGCTACACCTTC; CDR3aa: CASSPEGQGNYGYTF
d_gene: NA; abundance: few; v_gene: TRBV7-9; j_gene: TRBJ1-6; CDR3nt: TGTGCCAGCAGCTTAGAAGGGACAAGTAATTCACCCCTCCACTTT; CDR3aa: CASSLEGTSNSPLHF
d_gene: TRBD2; abundance: NA; v_gene: TRBV6-2/TRBV6-3; j_gene: TRBJ2-1; CDR3nt: TGTGCCAGCAGTTACTACTCCCTAGCGGCCTCCTACAATGAGCAGTTCTTC; CDR3aa: CASSYYSLAASYNEQFF
d_gene: NA; abundance: NA; v_gene: TRBV5-1; j_gene: TRBJ1-4; CDR3nt: TGCGCCAGCAGCCCAGACCTTAATGAAAAACTGTTTTTT; CDR3aa: CASSPDLNEKLFF
d_gene: TRBD1; abundance: NA; v_gene: TRBV5-6; j_gene: TRBJ2-3; CDR3nt: TGTGTCAGCAGCTTGGTACAGGGGGCTGTTTCAGATACGCAGTATTTT; CDR3aa: CVSSLVQGAVSDTQYF
d_gene: TRBD1; abundance: few; v_gene: TRBV12-3/TRBV12-4; j_gene: TRBJ2-7; CDR3nt: TGTGCCAGCAGCCGAAGGACAGGCTCCTACGAGCAGTACTTC; CDR3aa: CASSRRTGSYEQYF
d_gene: TRBD2; abundance: NA; v_gene: TRBV6-1; j_gene: TRBJ2-1; CDR3nt: TGTGCCTGCAGCCCTAGCGGGAGGTTGAATGAGCAGTTCTTC; CDR3aa: CACSPSGRLNEQFF
d_gene: TRBD1; abundance: NA; v_gene: TRBV7-2; j_gene: TRBJ1-2; CDR3nt: TGTGCCAGCAGCTTCGACAGGGGAATCGTCTATGGCTACACCTTC; CDR3aa: CASSFDRGIVYGYTF